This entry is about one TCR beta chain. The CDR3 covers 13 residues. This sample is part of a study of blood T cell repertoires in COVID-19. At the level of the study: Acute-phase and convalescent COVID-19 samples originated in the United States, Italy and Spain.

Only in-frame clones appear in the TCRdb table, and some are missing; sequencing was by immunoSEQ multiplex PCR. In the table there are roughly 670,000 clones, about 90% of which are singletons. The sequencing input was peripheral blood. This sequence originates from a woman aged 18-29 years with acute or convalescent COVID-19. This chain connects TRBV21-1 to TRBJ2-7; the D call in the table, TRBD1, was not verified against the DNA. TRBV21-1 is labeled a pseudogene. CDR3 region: CASSKGMAVEQYF. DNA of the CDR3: TGTGCCAGCAGCAAAGGAATGGCCGTCGAGCAGTACTTC.